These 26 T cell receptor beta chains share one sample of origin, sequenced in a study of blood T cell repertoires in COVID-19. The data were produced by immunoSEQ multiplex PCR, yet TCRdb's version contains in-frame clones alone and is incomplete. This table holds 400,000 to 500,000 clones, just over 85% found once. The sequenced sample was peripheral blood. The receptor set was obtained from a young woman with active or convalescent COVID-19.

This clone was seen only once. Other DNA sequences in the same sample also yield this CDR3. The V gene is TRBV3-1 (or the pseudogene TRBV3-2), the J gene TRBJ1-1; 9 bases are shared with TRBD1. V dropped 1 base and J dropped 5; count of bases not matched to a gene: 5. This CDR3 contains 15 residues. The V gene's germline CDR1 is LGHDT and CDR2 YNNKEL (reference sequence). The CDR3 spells CASSQGGQGGTEAFF. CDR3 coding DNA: TGTGCCAGCAGCCAAGGGGGACAGGGAGGGACTGAAGCTTTCTTT.

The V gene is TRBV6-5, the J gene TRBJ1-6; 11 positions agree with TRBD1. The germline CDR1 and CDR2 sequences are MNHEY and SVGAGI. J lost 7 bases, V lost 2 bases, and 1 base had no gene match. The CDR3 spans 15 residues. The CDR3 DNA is TGTGCCAGCAGTTACAGGGACAGGGGGAATTCACCCCTCCACTTT. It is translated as CASSYRDRGNSPLHF.

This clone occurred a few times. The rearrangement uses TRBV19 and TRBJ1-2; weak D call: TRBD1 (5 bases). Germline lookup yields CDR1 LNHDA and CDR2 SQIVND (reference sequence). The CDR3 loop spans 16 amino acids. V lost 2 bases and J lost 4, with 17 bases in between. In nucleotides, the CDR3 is TGTGCCAGTAGTATAACCCTCCTGACAGAAATCTATGGCTACACCTTC. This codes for CASSITLLTEIYGYTF.

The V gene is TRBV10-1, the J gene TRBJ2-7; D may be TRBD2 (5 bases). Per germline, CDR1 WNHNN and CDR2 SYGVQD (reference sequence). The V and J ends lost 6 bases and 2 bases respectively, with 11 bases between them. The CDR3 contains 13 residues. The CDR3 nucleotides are TGCGCCAGCAGCTCCGGGAACGCCTACGAGCAGTACTTC. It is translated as CASSSGNAYEQYF.

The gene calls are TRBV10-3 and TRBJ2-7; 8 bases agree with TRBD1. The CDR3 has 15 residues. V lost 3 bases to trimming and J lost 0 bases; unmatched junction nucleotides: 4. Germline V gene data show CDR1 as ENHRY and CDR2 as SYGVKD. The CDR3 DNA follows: TGTGCCATCAGTGAAAATACAGGGGGCTCCTACGAGCAGTACTTC. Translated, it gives CAISENTGGSYEQYF.

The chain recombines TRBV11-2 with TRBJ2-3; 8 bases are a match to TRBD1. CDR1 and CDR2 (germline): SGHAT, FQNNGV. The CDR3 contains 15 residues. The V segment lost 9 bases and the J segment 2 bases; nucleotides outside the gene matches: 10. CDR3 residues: CASTQGQGFTDTQYF. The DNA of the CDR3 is TGTGCCAGTACACAAGGACAGGGATTCACAGATACGCAGTATTTT.

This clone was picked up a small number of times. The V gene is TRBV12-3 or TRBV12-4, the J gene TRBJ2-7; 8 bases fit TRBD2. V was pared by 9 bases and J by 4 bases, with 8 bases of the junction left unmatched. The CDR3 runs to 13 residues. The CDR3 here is CASKAGEAYEQYF. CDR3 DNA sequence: TGTGCCAGTAAAGCGGGGGAAGCTTACGAGCAGTACTTC.

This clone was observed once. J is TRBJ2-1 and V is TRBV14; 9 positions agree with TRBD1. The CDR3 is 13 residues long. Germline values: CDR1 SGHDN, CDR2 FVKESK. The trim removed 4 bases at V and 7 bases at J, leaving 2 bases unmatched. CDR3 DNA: TGTGCCAGCAGCCCGACAGGGGGTAATGAGCAGTTCTTC. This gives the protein CASSPTGGNEQFF.

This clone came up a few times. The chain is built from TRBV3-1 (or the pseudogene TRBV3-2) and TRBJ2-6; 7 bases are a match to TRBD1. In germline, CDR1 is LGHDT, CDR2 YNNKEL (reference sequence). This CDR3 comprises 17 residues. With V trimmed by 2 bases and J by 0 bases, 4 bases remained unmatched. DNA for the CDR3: TGTGCCAGCAGCCAACAGGGGGAAGGCTCTGGGGCCAACGTCCTGACTTTC. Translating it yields CASSQQGEGSGANVLTF.

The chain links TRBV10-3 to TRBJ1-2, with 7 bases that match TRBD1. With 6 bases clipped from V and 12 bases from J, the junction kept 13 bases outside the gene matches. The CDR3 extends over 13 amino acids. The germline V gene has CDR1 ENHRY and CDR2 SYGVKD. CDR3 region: CAIRASTTGQDTF. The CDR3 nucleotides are TGTGCCATCAGGGCATCGACGACAGGGCAGGACACCTTC.

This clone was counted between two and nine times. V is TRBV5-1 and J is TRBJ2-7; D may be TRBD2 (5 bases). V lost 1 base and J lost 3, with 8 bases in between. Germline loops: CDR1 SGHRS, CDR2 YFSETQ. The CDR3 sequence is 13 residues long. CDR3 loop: CASSLLGDYEQYF. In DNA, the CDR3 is TGCGCCAGCAGCTTGCTGGGAGACTACGAGCAGTACTTC.

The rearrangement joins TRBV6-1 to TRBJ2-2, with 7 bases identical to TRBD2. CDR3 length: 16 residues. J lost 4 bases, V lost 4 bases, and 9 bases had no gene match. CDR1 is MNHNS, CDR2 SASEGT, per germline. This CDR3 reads CASSASGVRGTGELFF. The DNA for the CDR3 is TGTGCCAGCAGTGCAAGCGGGGTGAGGGGCACCGGGGAGCTGTTTTTT.

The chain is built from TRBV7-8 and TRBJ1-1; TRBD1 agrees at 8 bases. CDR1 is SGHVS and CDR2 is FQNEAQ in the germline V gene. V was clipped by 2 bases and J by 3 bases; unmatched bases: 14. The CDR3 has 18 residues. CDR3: CASSLIFSGGRGDTEAFF. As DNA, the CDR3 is TGTGCCAGCAGCTTAATATTCTCAGGGGGCCGTGGGGACACTGAAGCTTTCTTT.

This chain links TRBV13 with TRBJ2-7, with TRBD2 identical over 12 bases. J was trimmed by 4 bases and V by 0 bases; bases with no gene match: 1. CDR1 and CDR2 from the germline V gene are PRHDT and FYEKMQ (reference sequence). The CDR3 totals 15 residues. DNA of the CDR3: TGTGCCAGCAGCTTAGGACTAGCGGGGGGTTACGAGCAGTACTTC. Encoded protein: CASSLGLAGGYEQYF.

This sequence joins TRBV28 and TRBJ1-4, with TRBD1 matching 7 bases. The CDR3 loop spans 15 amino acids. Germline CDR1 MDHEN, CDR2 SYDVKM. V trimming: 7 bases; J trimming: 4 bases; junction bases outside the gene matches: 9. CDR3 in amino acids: CASISGGSGNEKLFF. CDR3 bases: TGTGCCAGCATCTCAGGGGGGTCGGGTAATGAAAAACTGTTTTTT.

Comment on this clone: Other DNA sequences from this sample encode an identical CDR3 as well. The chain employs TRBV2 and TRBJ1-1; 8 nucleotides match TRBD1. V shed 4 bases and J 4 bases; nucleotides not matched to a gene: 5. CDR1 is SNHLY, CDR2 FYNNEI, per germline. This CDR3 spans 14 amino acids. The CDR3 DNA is TGTGCCAGCAGTGCGGACAGGGTAGGCACTGAAGCTTTCTTT. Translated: CASSADRVGTEAFF.

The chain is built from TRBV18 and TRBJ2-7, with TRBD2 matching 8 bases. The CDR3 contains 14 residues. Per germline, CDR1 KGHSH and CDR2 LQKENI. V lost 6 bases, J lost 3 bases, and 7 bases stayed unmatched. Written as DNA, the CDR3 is TGTGCCAGCTCGCCGAGCGGGGGCTACTACGAGCAGTACTTC. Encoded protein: CASSPSGGYYEQYF.

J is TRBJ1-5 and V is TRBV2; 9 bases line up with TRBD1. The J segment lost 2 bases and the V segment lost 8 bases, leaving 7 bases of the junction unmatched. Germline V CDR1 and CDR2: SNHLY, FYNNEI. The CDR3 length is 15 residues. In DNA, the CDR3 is TGTGCCAGCGGGAATGGGACAGGGCGCAATCAGCCCCAGCATTTT. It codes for CASGNGTGRNQPQHF.

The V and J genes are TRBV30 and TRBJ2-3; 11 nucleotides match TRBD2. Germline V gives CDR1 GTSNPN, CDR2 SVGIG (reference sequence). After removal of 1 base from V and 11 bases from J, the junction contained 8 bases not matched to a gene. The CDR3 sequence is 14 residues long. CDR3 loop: CAWSEGTSGSKQYF. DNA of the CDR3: TGTGCCTGGAGTGAAGGTACTAGCGGGAGTAAGCAGTATTTT.

The CDR3 loop is CASSAPGTSYAGNEQFF. The CDR3 DNA reads TGTGCCAGCAGCGCGCCCGGGACTAGCTACGCGGGCAATGAGCAGTTCTTC. This sequence joins TRBV13 and TRBJ2-1, with 9 bases aligning to TRBD2. Germline V lookup: CDR1 PRHDT, CDR2 FYEKMQ (reference sequence). The CDR3 totals 17 residues. Trimming removed 5 bases from V and 6 bases from J; junction bases left unmatched: 14.

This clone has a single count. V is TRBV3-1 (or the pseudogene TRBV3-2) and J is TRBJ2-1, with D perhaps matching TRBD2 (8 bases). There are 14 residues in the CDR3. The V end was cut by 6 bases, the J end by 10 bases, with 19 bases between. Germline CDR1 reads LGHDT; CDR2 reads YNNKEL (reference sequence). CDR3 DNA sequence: TGTGCCAGCAGGTACACCGGGAGGGGACAGGAGCAGTTCTTC. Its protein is CASRYTGRGQEQFF.

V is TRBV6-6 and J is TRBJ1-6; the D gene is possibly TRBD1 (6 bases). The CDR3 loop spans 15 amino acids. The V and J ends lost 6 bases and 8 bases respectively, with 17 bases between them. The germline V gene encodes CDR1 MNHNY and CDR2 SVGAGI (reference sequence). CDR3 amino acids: CASSPRGTPHSPLHF. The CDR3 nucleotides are TGTGCCAGCAGCCCCCGTGGGACACCTCATTCACCCCTCCACTTT.

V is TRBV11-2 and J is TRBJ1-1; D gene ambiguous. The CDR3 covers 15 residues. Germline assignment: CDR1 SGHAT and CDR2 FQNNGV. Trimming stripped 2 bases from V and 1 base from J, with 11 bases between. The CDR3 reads CASSLSGDANTEAFF. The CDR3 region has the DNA TGTGCCAGCAGCTTATCCGGGGATGCGAACACTGAAGCTTTCTTT.

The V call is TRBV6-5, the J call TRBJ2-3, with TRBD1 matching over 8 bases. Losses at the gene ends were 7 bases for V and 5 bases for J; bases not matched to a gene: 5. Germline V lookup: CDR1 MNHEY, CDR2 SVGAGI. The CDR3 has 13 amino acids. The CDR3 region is CASNRQGLDTQYF. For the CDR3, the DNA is TGTGCCAGCAATCGACAGGGGTTAGATACGCAGTATTTT.

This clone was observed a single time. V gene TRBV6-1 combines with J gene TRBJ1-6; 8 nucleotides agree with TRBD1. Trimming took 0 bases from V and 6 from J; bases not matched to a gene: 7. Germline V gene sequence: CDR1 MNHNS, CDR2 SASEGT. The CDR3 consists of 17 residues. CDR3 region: CASSEAETGAFNSPLHF. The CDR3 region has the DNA TGTGCCAGCAGTGAAGCAGAGACAGGGGCTTTTAATTCACCCCTCCACTTT.

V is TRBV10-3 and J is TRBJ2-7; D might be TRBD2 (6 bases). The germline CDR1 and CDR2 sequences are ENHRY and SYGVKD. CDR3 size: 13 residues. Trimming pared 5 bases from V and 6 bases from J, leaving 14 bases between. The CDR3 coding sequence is TGTGCCATCAGTTCTAGAGACGGGGGCGAGCAGTACTTC. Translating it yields CAISSRDGGEQYF.